Listed below are T cell receptor beta chains from one sample, sequenced in a study of cytomegalovirus exposure and HLA in healthy donors. Using immunoSEQ multiplex PCR, the repertoire was profiled, and TCRdb retains in-frame clones only, with some absent. Of about 260,000 clones in the sample, about 90% were seen once. Sequencing was carried out using PBMCs. All receptors come from a woman in her twenties or thirties in good health and CMV-seronegative. Each CDR3 is given with its conserved first and last residue. D genes are given only for firm matches. Size is stated for part of the rows, as once, few or many counts, or as a class when the clone is expanded.

.	.	TRBJ2-3	TRBV5-5	TGTGCCAGCAGCTTGGAGGCGACGCTTGGCACAGATACGCAGTATTTT	CASSLEATLGTDTQYF
TRBD2	.	TRBJ2-7	TRBV6-6	TGTGCCAGCAGTTACGAGCGGGAGATCCCCGAGCAGTACTTC	CASSYEREIPEQYF
TRBD2	.	TRBJ2-7	TRBV5-1	TGCGCCAGCAGCCTACCCCCGACTAGCGGGATGACGTCCTACGAGCAGTACTTC	CASSLPPTSGMTSYEQYF
TRBD1	.	TRBJ1-5	TRBV19	TGTGCCAGTAGTAGGGGACAGGGTGATCAGCCCCAGCATTTT	CASSRGQGDQPQHF
.	.	TRBJ2-7	TRBV2	TGTGCCAGCAGTGATCAGGGGAAGAACGAGCAGTACTTC	CASSDQGKNEQYF
.	.	TRBJ2-2	TRBV15	TGTGCCACCGGATTCAGGGGAGTGAACACCGGGGAGCTGTTTTTT	CATGFRGVNTGELFF
TRBD2	.	TRBJ2-1	TRBV7-3	TGTGCCAGCAGCCTAGCTCCGGGACTAGCGGGTGAGCAGTTCTTC	CASSLAPGLAGEQFF
.	.	TRBJ2-7	TRBV28	TGTGCCAGCAGTTTAGGGGTCCCCAGCTCCTACGAGCAGTACTTC	CASSLGVPSSYEQYF
.	.	TRBJ2-2	TRBV5-1	TGCGCCAGCAGACTGTGGGTAGGCACCGGGGAGCTGTTTTTT	CASRLWVGTGELFF
.	.	TRBJ2-7	TRBV6-4	TGTGCCAGCAGTGGTCACTCCTACGAGCAGTACTTC	CASSGHSYEQYF
TRBD1	.	TRBJ2-2	TRBV7-9	TGTGCCAGCAGCGACGATCACAGGGGCCTGGGCGGGGAGCTGTTTTTT	CASSDDHRGLGGELFF
.	.	TRBJ2-1	TRBV6-6	TGTGCCAGCAGATACGCCCTAAACCCGATCCGTGAGCAGTTCTTC	CASRYALNPIREQFF
TRBD2	.	TRBJ2-1	TRBV27	TGTGCCAGCAGTCTCCCCCCTAGCGGGCTGAATGAGCAGTTCTTC	CASSLPPSGLNEQFF
.	.	TRBJ1-2	TRBV25-1	TGTGCCAGCAGTGAATCACCCGGGTCCCCGTATGGCTACACCTTC	CASSESPGSPYGYTF
TRBD2	.	TRBJ2-7	TRBV28	TGTGCCAGCCGACCCGGGGGCGGGGGGGTTTACGAGCAGTACTTC	CASRPGGGGVYEQYF
.	.	TRBJ2-7	TRBV5-6	TGTGCCAGCAGCTTACGAAGGGGCATCGACGAGCAGTACTTC	CASSLRRGIDEQYF
TRBD2	.	TRBJ2-7	TRBV10-3	TGTGCCATCAGTGAGGGGGGACTAGCGGGAGCCTACGAGCAGTACTTC	CAISEGGLAGAYEQYF
.	.	TRBJ2-3	TRBV28	TGTGCCAGCAGTTCAACTAATGTACATAGTAGAGGGGTCACAGATACGCAGTATTTT	CASSSTNVHSRGVTDTQYF
.	.	TRBJ1-1	TRBV15	TGTGCCACCAGCAGAGGGCGGACGAACACTGAAGCTTTCTTT	CATSRGRTNTEAFF
TRBD2	.	TRBJ2-3	TRBV2	TGTGCCACCTTAATTGCGACTAGCCCCCTAGCAGATACGCAGTATTTT	CATLIATSPLADTQYF
TRBD1	.	TRBJ2-3	TRBV29-1	TGCAGCGTTGAAATTTGGGGACAGGGGGCAACAGATACGCAGTATTTT	CSVEIWGQGATDTQYF
TRBD1	.	TRBJ2-7	TRBV5-4	TGTGCCAGCAGCTTGGGCCGGGACAGGGGCTCCTACGAGCAGTACTTC	CASSLGRDRGSYEQYF
.	.	TRBJ1-3	TRBV11-2	TGTGCCAGCAGTCAGAGGTTACAGGGTTTCTCTGGAAACACCATATATTTT	CASSQRLQGFSGNTIYF
.	.	TRBJ2-7	TRBV4-3	TGCGCCAGCAGCCAAGTTGTCACCTACGAGCAGTACTTC	CASSQVVTYEQYF
.	.	TRBJ2-2	TRBV10-3	TGTGCCATCAGTGAGCAGGGCACCGGGGAGCTGTTTTTT	CAISEQGTGELFF
.	.	TRBJ1-5	TRBV6-4	TGTGCCAGCAGTGACGAGGGTAGCAATCAGCCCCAGCATTTT	CASSDEGSNQPQHF
.	few	TRBJ2-3	TRBV11-2	TGTGCCAGCAGCCTCACAGATACGCAGTATTTT	CASSLTDTQYF
.	.	TRBJ2-3	TRBV9	TGTGCCAGCAGCGCCGGGACCGGTACGCAGTATTTT	CASSAGTGTQYF
TRBD2	.	TRBJ2-1	TRBV11-2	TGTGCCAGCAGCTTAGGCGGTAGCTCGGGGGGCTCCTACAATGAGCAGTTCTTC	CASSLGGSSGGSYNEQFF
TRBD2	.	TRBJ2-7	TRBV4-2	TGTGCCAGCAGCCAAGATTGGGGCGTCGGGACTAGCGCCTACGAGCAGTACTTC	CASSQDWGVGTSAYEQYF
.	.	TRBJ2-5	TRBV6-5	TGTGCCAGCAGCTCGACGACCTACCAAGAGACCCAGTACTTC	CASSSTTYQETQYF
.	.	TRBJ2-1	TRBV27	TGTGCCACATCCCGTTTAGCGGTGAATAATGAGCAGTTCTTC	CATSRLAVNNEQFF
.	.	TRBJ2-5	TRBV2	TGTGCCAGCGGTGACTACTCCCAAGAGACCCAGTACTTC	CASGDYSQETQYF
TRBD2	.	TRBJ2-6	TRBV7-2	TGTGCCAGCAGCGATGCCGGGACTAGTCGGCCTGGGGCCAACGTCCTGACTTTC	CASSDAGTSRPGANVLTF
.	.	TRBJ2-1	TRBV7-8	TGTGCCAGCAGCTTAAATTCCGGGGACGATGAGCAGTTCTTC	CASSLNSGDDEQFF
.	.	TRBJ2-7	TRBV6-1	TGTGCCAGCAGTGAAGCTGACAGTTTATCCTACGAGCAGTACTTC	CASSEADSLSYEQYF
TRBD2	once	TRBJ2-1	TRBV7-3	TGTGCCAGCAGCTTGCTAGCGGGAGCCGACAATGAGCAGTTCTTC	CASSLLAGADNEQFF
.	.	TRBJ1-4	TRBV12-5	TGTGCTAGTGGTTTGTCCCGCGCAGGGGAGCCAATGAAAAAACTGTTTTTT	CASGLSRAGEPMKKLFF
.	.	TRBJ1-1	TRBV6-5	TGTGCCAGCAGTTACACCAGGATCGCGAACACTGAAGCTTTCTTT	CASSYTRIANTEAFF
.	.	TRBJ2-1	TRBV9	TGTGCCAGCAGCGTAGGCGGTAGCTCCCGGAATGAGCAGTTCTTC	CASSVGGSSRNEQFF
.	once	TRBJ1-1	TRBV5-6	TGTGCCAGCAGCTTGGCCGGGTACACAACTGAAGCTTTCTTT	CASSLAGYTTEAFF
TRBD1	.	TRBJ2-5	TRBV27	TGTGCCACTTCAACAGGGGGCGTGGAGACCCAGTACTTC	CATSTGGVETQYF
TRBD1	.	TRBJ2-1	TRBV7-2	TGTGCCAGCAGCTTAGAGGGACAGGGGGCCTACAATGAGCAGTTCTTC	CASSLEGQGAYNEQFF
.	.	TRBJ2-7	TRBV15	TGTGCCACCAGCAGAGAATTCAAGAGAACCGCAATCTACGAGCAGTACTTC	CATSREFKRTAIYEQYF
.	.	TRBJ2-7	TRBV28	TGTGCCAGCAGTCTTCGACAGGCACCTTACGAGCAGTACTTC	CASSLRQAPYEQYF